The 25 T cell receptor beta chains below come from one sample, sequenced in a study of T cell repertoires in cytomegalovirus infection. TCRdb reprocessed the reads with MiXCR, giving one entry per CDR3 protein. The sample lists just under 550,000 distinct CDR3 sequences, around 27% seen once, with 13% in the top ten. Specimen: PBMCs. These receptor sequences come from a human donor in good health (CMV status not recorded). Some clones in this sample may be carry-over from other donors' samples.

The V gene is TRBV9, the J gene TRBJ2-1, with 13 nucleotides matching TRBD2. The germline CDR1 and CDR2 sequences are SGDLS and YYNGEE. Trimming removed 4 bases from V and 6 bases from J; junction bases left unmatched: 7. The CDR3 length is 16 residues. The CDR3, as DNA: TGTGCCAGCAGCACTAGCGGGAGGGCCCCGGGCAATGAGCAGTTCTTC. This encodes CASSTSGRAPGNEQFF.

Many counts were recorded for this clonotype. The chain has TRBV29-1 and TRBJ1-1; 7 bases match TRBD1. The J segment lost 9 bases and the V segment lost 7 bases, leaving 8 bases of the junction unmatched. Germline CDR1 reads SQVTM; CDR2 reads ANQGSEA. The CDR3 is 11 residues long. The CDR3 nucleotides read TGCAGCGGCGACCGACAGGGCCAAGCTTTCTTT. Its translation: CSGDRQGQAFF. Full variable domain (missing parts from reference TRBV29-1 and TRBJ1-1): SAVISQKPSRDICQRGTSLTIQCQVDSQVTMMFWYRQQPGQSLTLIATANQGSEATYESGFVIDKFPISRPNLTFSTLTVSNMSPEDSSIYLCSGDRQGQAFFGQGTRLTVV.

V is TRBV7-4 and J is TRBJ1-1; no clear D. The V gene's germline CDR1 is SGHVT and CDR2 SQSDAQ. CDR3 length equals 13 residues. Trimming cost V 3 bases and J 4 bases, with 9 bases left between them. The CDR3 DNA follows: TGTGCCAGCAGCTTCCCCAGCCTCACTGAAGCTTTCTTT. Translated: CASSFPSLTEAFF.

Notes on this clonotype: Possible read error: a much larger clone is one base away. This chain connects TRBV7-8 to TRBJ1-3, with 9 bases matching TRBD1. The CDR3 is 14 residues long. Germline loops: CDR1 SGHVS, CDR2 FQNEAQ. DNA for the CDR3: TGTGCCAGCGGCTTAGTGGGACAGGGTCTTACCATATATTTT. Translating it yields CASGLVGQGLTIYF.

The sample holds many counts of this clonotype. CDR3 residues: CASSLSTSGRMTQYF. The CDR3 DNA follows: TGTGCCAGCAGCTTATCAACTAGCGGGCGTATGACCCAGTACTTC. This rearrangement joins TRBV7-2 to TRBJ2-5; 9 bases agree with TRBD2. V lost 2 bases, J lost 7 bases, and 8 bases stayed unmatched. Germline V gene sequence: CDR1 SGHTA, CDR2 FQGNSA. This CDR3 is built from 15 residues.

A note on this clonotype: Given a much more abundant clone one base away, this may be a read error. This chain joins TRBV7-6 and TRBJ2-2; TRBD2 matches at 12 bases. The junction had 11 bases not matched to a gene; V was cut back by 5 bases and J by 4 bases. The CDR3 has 18 amino acids. Per germline, CDR1 SGHVS and CDR2 FNYEAQ. CDR3 amino acids: CASSVGGTSGRITGELFF. CDR3 nucleotide sequence: TGTGCCAGCAGCGTAGGCGGGACTAGCGGGCGGATCACCGGGGAGCTGTTTTTT.

CDR3 sequence reads: CASSVGRLEGEQFF. The CDR3 bases are TGTGCCAGCAGCGTAGGGAGACTGGAAGGGGAGCAGTTCTTC. V and J are TRBV9 and TRBJ2-1; D gene ambiguous. Germline loops: CDR1 SGDLS, CDR2 YYNGEE. The CDR3 runs to 14 residues. Trimming took 0 bases from V and 10 from J, leaving 14 bases between them.

This clonotype showed up just a few times. V and J are TRBV19 and TRBJ2-6; D remains ambiguous. V dropped 8 bases and J dropped 0 bases, with 14 bases sitting between them. Germline CDR1 and CDR2: LNHDA and SQIVND (reference sequence). There are 16 residues in the CDR3. In DNA, the CDR3 is TGTGCCAGTCTCGGTGGTAGGACCTCTGGGGCCAACGTCCTGACTTTC. Its translation is CASLGGRTSGANVLTF.

This chain links TRBV12-3 or TRBV12-4 with TRBJ1-6, with 7 bases that match TRBD1. This CDR3 has 14 residues. V trimming: 6 bases; J trimming: 7 bases; junction bases outside the gene matches: 6. This chain's CDR3 is CASRPTGVNSPLHF. CDR3 in DNA: TGTGCCAGCAGACCAACAGGGGTGAATTCACCCCTCCACTTT.

The rearrangement uses TRBV6-2 or TRBV6-3 and TRBJ1-1, with 7 bases lining up with TRBD1. The V gene end was trimmed by 6 bases and the J gene end by 6 bases; junction bases not matched to a gene: 10. This CDR3 spans 14 amino acids. Germline CDR1 reads MNHEY; CDR2 reads SVGEGT. This CDR3 is CASRPTGSAAEAFF. CDR3 in DNA: TGTGCCAGCAGGCCGACAGGGTCGGCGGCTGAAGCTTTCTTT.

The chain has TRBV30 and TRBJ2-7; D not certain. Trimming removed 3 bases at V and 5 bases at J, with 8 bases between. The V gene's germline CDR1 is GTSNPN and CDR2 SVGIG (reference sequence). This CDR3 region has 11 residues. CDR3 sequence (DNA): TGTGCCTGGAGAACCGGGCACGAGCAGTACTTC. This codes for CAWRTGHEQYF.

The CDR3 bases are TGCGCCAGCAGCTTGCAGAGGGACAGTGCGCAGTATTTT. It encodes CASSLQRDSAQYF. The chain is built from TRBV5-1 and TRBJ2-3; 7 nucleotides agree with TRBD1. J was trimmed by 10 bases and V by 1 base; bases with no gene match: 6. The CDR3 covers 13 residues. The germline CDR1 and CDR2 sequences are SGHRS and YFSETQ.

The chain is built from TRBV6-6 and TRBJ2-5, with 7 bases identical to TRBD1. Looked up from germline, CDR1 is MNHNY and CDR2 is SVGAGI (reference sequence). V lost 2 bases, J lost 3 bases, and 6 bases stayed unmatched. This CDR3 has 15 residues. This CDR3 reads CASSYPTQGEETQYF. The CDR3 region has the DNA TGTGCCAGCAGTTACCCAACGCAGGGGGAAGAGACCCAGTACTTC.

The V gene is TRBV28, the J gene TRBJ2-3; no clear D. Germline V lookup: CDR1 MDHEN, CDR2 SYDVKM. V was clipped by 5 bases and J by 5 bases, with 17 bases between them. The length of the CDR3 is 15 residues. The CDR3 here is CASSDNGPIGDTQYF. CDR3 DNA sequence: TGTGCCAGCAGTGACAACGGTCCGATCGGAGATACGCAGTATTTT.

This clonotype occurred a few times. CDR3 nucleotides: TGCGCCAGCAGCCAAGAAGTACGAGAGTACCAAGAGACCCAGTACTTC. Translation gives CASSQEVREYQETQYF. The rearrangement uses TRBV4-3 and TRBJ2-5, with D uncertain. V lost 0 bases and J 0 bases, leaving 11 bases between the germline ends. Germline assignment: CDR1 LGHNA and CDR2 YSLEER. This CDR3 is built from 16 residues.

The rearrangement joins TRBV10-3 to TRBJ1-1, with D unclear. Deletions cut 8 bases from V and 0 bases from J, with 10 bases between. This CDR3 has 13 residues. Germline V gene sequence: CDR1 ENHRY, CDR2 SYGVKD. CDR3 coding DNA: TGTGCCATCGGAAGTACTATGAACACTGAAGCTTTCTTT. This translates into CAIGSTMNTEAFF.

This clonotype was recorded a few times. V gene TRBV20-1 combines with J gene TRBJ2-7, with 9 bases identical to TRBD2. The CDR3 has 12 residues. V was clipped by 4 bases and J by 7 bases; unmatched bases: 5. Germline V gene lookup returns CDR1 DFQATT and CDR2 SNEGSKA (reference sequence). The CDR3 sequence: CSAILAGWEQYF. The CDR3, as DNA: TGCAGTGCTATCCTAGCGGGATGGGAGCAGTACTTC.

This clonotype was seen many times. The genes are TRBV4-1 and TRBJ1-4; D remains ambiguous. Germline CDR1 is MGHRA and CDR2 is YSYEKL. This CDR3 has 14 amino acids. V lost 4 bases and J 8 bases, leaving 14 bases between the germline ends. CDR3 in DNA: TGCGCCAGCAGCCTCGGTCCTCTGGGGGAAAAACTGTTTTTT. Protein: CASSLGPLGEKLFF.

This clonotype has a handful of counts. This chain joins TRBV12-3 or TRBV12-4 and TRBJ1-5, with D tentatively TRBD1 (6 bases). CDR3 length: 15 amino acids. V was shortened by 1 base and J by 1 base, with 8 bases between the two germline ends. The CDR3 reads CASSLGDRSNQPQHF. In DNA, the CDR3 is TGTGCCAGCAGTTTAGGAGACAGGAGCAATCAGCCCCAGCATTTT.

The chain couples TRBV7-6 to TRBJ2-7; the D gene could be TRBD1 or TRBD2 (5 bases each). The germline gives CDR1 SGHVS, CDR2 FNYEAQ. The CDR3 runs to 17 residues. Trimming took off 5 bases at V and 3 bases at J, with 23 bases between the two ends. In DNA, the CDR3 is TGTGCCAGCAGCCCTTTGGTGCCGGGACCTCAAATCTACGAGCAGTACTTC. This translates into CASSPLVPGPQIYEQYF.

In this sample, this clonotype turned up a few times. The genes are TRBV7-9 and TRBJ2-2; 7 bases match TRBD2. CDR3 length: 18 amino acids. V lost 5 bases, J lost 2 bases, and 14 bases stayed unmatched. The germline V gene encodes CDR1 SEHNR and CDR2 FQNEAQ (reference sequence). CDR3 region: CASSPSYSAGVNTGELFF. CDR3 sequence (DNA): TGTGCCAGCAGCCCATCCTATTCGGCGGGGGTAAACACCGGGGAGCTGTTTTTT. Looking up the rest from reference TRBV7-9 and TRBJ2-2 gives the full variable domain: DTGVSQNPRHKITKRGQNVTFRCDPISEHNRLYWYRQTLGQGPEFLTYFQNEAQLEKSRLLSDRFSAERPKGSFSTLEIQRTEQGDSAMYLCASSPSYSAGVNTGELFFGEGSRLTVL.

V is TRBV6-6 and J is TRBJ2-2, with 7 bases aligning to TRBD1. Trimming took 2 bases from V and 6 from J; bases not matched to a gene: 6. The CDR3 is 15 amino acids. The germline CDR1 and CDR2 sequences are MNHNY and SVGAGI (reference sequence). The CDR3 here is CASSYKGAGAGELFF. CDR3 nucleotides: TGTGCCAGCAGTTACAAGGGGGCGGGCGCCGGGGAGCTGTTTTTT.

This clonotype was recorded many times. J is TRBJ1-4 and V is TRBV7-2; perhaps TRBD1 as D (6 bases). The CDR3 runs to 16 residues. Germline V gene data show CDR1 as SGHTA and CDR2 as FQGNSA. V was cut by 6 bases and J by 1 base, with 15 bases left in between. In DNA, the CDR3 is TGTGCCAGCAGTTGGAGGGGGGGGGGAACTAATGAAAAACTGTTTTTT. Translation: CASSWRGGGTNEKLFF.

The chain joins TRBV25-1 to TRBJ1-4, with a tentative D call TRBD1 (5 bases). The CDR3 totals 13 residues. CDR1 is MGHDK, CDR2 SYGVNS, per germline. V gave up 8 bases and J gave up 6 bases, with 13 bases separating them. The CDR3 sequence: CASGGPSDEKLFF. The CDR3 nucleotides are TGTGCCAGCGGGGGACCATCGGATGAAAAACTGTTTTTT.

This clonotype was counted between two and nine times. This chain joins TRBV23-1 and TRBJ2-3; 8 positions agree with TRBD2. TRBV23-1 is designated an ORF whose function remains uncertain. This CDR3 region has 17 residues. Trimming cost V 3 bases and J 2 bases; bases outside gene matches: 10. The CDR3 DNA is TGCGCCAGCAGTCATAGCGAGCGGGAGCTTTACACAGATACGCAGTATTTT. As protein: CASSHSERELYTDTQYF.